This T cell receptor (beta chain) came from a study of blood T cell repertoires in COVID-19. Study-wide background: Samples taken during acute and convalescent COVID-19 were collected in the United States, Italy and Spain. In each case, the material was cDNA or gDNA derived from T cells, B-cell-depleted T cells, or PBMCs.

Study processing details: Cell counts per sample came from amplifying reference gene primers. Profiled with immunoSEQ multiplex PCR; TCRdb holds only in-frame clones, not every one. That table furnishes V, J and clone size, whereas the DNA furnished D and trimming. The data contain nearly 90,000 clones, approximately 88% of them singletons. The CDR3 loop spans 13 amino acids. The V gene's germline CDR1 is ENHRY and CDR2 SYGVKD. The V segment lost 6 bases and the J segment 6 bases; nucleotides outside the gene matches: 6. Sequencing was carried out using peripheral blood. The sequence was obtained from a man older than 75 with acute or convalescent COVID-19. The rearrangement uses TRBV10-3 and TRBJ1-2; 8 nucleotides line up with TRBD1. CDR3 protein: CAIRDRGVDGYTF. CDR3 nucleotide sequence: TGTGCCATCAGAGACAGGGGTGTCGATGGCTACACCTTC.